This entry features one TCR beta chain sequence. The antigen is unknown. These data are taken from a study of T-cell memory formation after mild COVID-19. Study summary: Among the donors, TCR clusters were largely specific to each donor. Study-wide results and limits: Memory cells collected pre-infection included some clones that later responded, suggesting cross-reactive memory joined. Of the contracting clones, CD4+ ones lay mainly in CM and EM, and CD8+ ones in EMRA. Among clones contracting day 15 to 85, CD4/CD8 was balanced, whereas later expanders leaned CD4+.

A single record per CDR3 protein comes from TCRdb applying MiXCR to the 5' RACE reads. The table records under 450,000 distinct CDR3 sequences, 23% of them present only once. V lost 11 bases to trimming and J lost 5 bases; unmatched junction nucleotides: 11. CDR3 length: 16 amino acids. This clonotype originated in an adult woman who had mild COVID-19 (a few samples of this study predate the infection). Cell type and time point are not known. The gene calls are TRBV23-1 and TRBJ2-5; 16 bases fit TRBD2. TRBV23-1 is labeled an ORF, and its function is uncertain. The sample comprised PBMCs or a T cell subset sorted from them (not recorded which). CDR3 bases: TGCGCCCGCCCACCTGGGACTAGCGGGAGGGAGGAGACCCAGTACTTC. Protein: CARPPGTSGREETQYF.